This T cell receptor (beta chain) is from a study of blood T cell repertoires in COVID-19. The CDR3 totals 13 residues. From germline, CDR1 is SGHDT and CDR2 YYEEEE. V lost 0 bases, J lost 2 bases, and 6 bases lay in between. Assay: immunoSEQ multiplex PCR; the TCRdb copy retains only in-frame clones and omits some. Seen here are around 260,000 clones, about 89% observed once, and the top ten hold approximately 1.5%. Sequenced sample: peripheral blood. This TCR came from a woman aged 40 to 55 who had recovered from COVID-19. The V gene is TRBV5-6, the J gene TRBJ2-7; no firm D call. This chain's CDR3 is CASSLVRAYEQYF. CDR3 bases: TGTGCCAGCAGCTTGGTCCGGGCCTACGAGCAGTACTTC. Combining the CDR3 with reference TRBV5-6 and TRBJ2-7 gives the whole variable domain DAGVTQSPTHLIKTRGQQVTLRCSPKSGHDTVSWYQQALGQGPQFIFQYYEEEERQRGNFPDRFSGHQFPNYSSELNVNALLLGDSALYLCASSLVRAYEQYFGPGTRLTVT.